Following are 23 T cell receptor beta chains from one sample sequenced in a study of blood T cell repertoires in COVID-19. Some clones are missing from TCRdb's copy, which holds only in-frame ones; the method was immunoSEQ multiplex PCR. The table has a few hundred thousand clones, around 87% seen once. Material for sequencing was peripheral blood. Source of these receptors: a man aged 60 to 69 with acute or convalescent COVID-19.

The rearrangement joins TRBV7-9 to TRBJ1-4; 7 positions agree with TRBD1. This CDR3 spans 15 amino acids. Germline assignment: CDR1 SEHNR and CDR2 FQNEAQ (reference sequence). After removal of 5 bases from V and 5 bases from J, the junction contained 8 bases not matched to a gene. The DNA of the CDR3 is TGTGCCAGCAGCGTCACCGGGACAGCAAATGAAAAACTGTTTTTT. Residues: CASSVTGTANEKLFF.

The V and J genes are TRBV19 and TRBJ2-1, with 7 bases that match TRBD2. Looked up from germline, CDR1 is LNHDA and CDR2 is SQIVND (reference sequence). V gave up 2 bases and J gave up 0 bases; unmatched junction bases: 4. The CDR3 has 16 amino acids. The CDR3 region is CASSIFGGDSYNEQFF. Here the CDR3 DNA reads TGTGCCAGTAGTATATTTGGGGGGGACTCCTACAATGAGCAGTTCTTC.

J is TRBJ1-5 and V is TRBV18; 8 bases line up with TRBD1. The CDR3 extends over 18 amino acids. The V segment lost 2 bases and the J segment 7 bases; nucleotides outside the gene matches: 16. Germline V gene data show CDR1 as KGHSH and CDR2 as LQKENI. The CDR3 protein is CASSPTPPGTGRGQPQHF. In nucleotides, the CDR3 is TGTGCCAGCTCACCAACGCCCCCCGGGACAGGCCGGGGCCAGCCCCAGCATTTT.

The genes are TRBV7-9 and TRBJ1-4; D may be TRBD1 (6 bases). The V end lost 6 bases, the J end lost 8 bases, and 16 bases lay between the germline ends. Germline CDR1 reads SEHNR; CDR2 reads FQNEAQ (reference sequence). CDR3 length: 14 amino acids. This chain's CDR3 is CASRPEGVLEKLFF. In nucleotides, the CDR3 is TGTGCCAGCAGGCCAGAGGGGGTCTTGGAAAAACTGTTTTTT.

The chain employs TRBV7-2 and TRBJ1-5; D uncertain. V gave up 1 base and J gave up 7 bases, with 11 bases separating them. Germline CDR1 and CDR2: SGHTA and FQGNSA. The CDR3 is 14 amino acids. This chain's CDR3 is CASSLEAIGQPQHF. DNA of the CDR3: TGTGCCAGCAGCTTAGAAGCCATCGGGCAGCCCCAGCATTTT.

The chain joins TRBV7-2 to TRBJ2-7, with TRBD2 identical over 8 bases. Germline V gene data show CDR1 as SGHTA and CDR2 as FQGNSA. J lost 5 bases, V lost 7 bases, and 10 bases had no gene match. The length of the CDR3 is 14 residues. The CDR3 nucleotides are TGTGCCAGCACTCTGGTAGCGGGGCCCCACGAGCAGTACTTC. It encodes CASTLVAGPHEQYF.

The chain carries TRBV6-6 and TRBJ1-6; D gene unclear. The CDR3 sequence is 16 residues long. The germline V and J ends were trimmed by 6 bases and 10 bases, with 22 bases remaining between them. Germline V lookup: CDR1 MNHNY, CDR2 SVGAGI (reference sequence). CDR3 in DNA: TGTGCCAGCAGCCCCAATCGACACCCGGGAACCTCACCCCTCCACTTT. This gives the protein CASSPNRHPGTSPLHF.

The gene calls are TRBV7-9 and TRBJ1-2, with D perhaps TRBD1 (5 bases). Germline CDR1 and CDR2: SEHNR and FQNEAQ (reference sequence). Trimming left V 0 bases short and J 14 bases short, with 13 bases between. This CDR3 contains 12 residues. The CDR3, as DNA: TGTGCCAGCAGCTTAGCGGTCCAGGGACTGACCTTC. Translating it yields CASSLAVQGLTF. Based on the CDR3 plus reference TRBV7-9 and TRBJ1-2, the full variable domain is DTGVSQNPRHKITKRGQNVTFRCDPISEHNRLYWYRQTLGQGPEFLTYFQNEAQLEKSRLLSDRFSAERPKGSFSTLEIQRTEQGDSAMYLCASSLAVQGLTFGSGTRLTVV.

The chain recombines TRBV11-3 with TRBJ1-3; D unresolved. Trimming took off 5 bases at V and 0 bases at J, with 5 bases between the two ends. The V gene's germline CDR1 is SGHNT and CDR2 YENEEA. The CDR3 is 13 residues long. As DNA, the CDR3 is TGTGCCAGCAGCCTGGCCTCTGGAAACACCATATATTTT. Its translation: CASSLASGNTIYF.

This chain connects TRBV6-5 to TRBJ2-7; 11 bases align to TRBD1. Looked up from germline, CDR1 is MNHEY and CDR2 is SVGAGI. The CDR3 has 15 amino acids. Losses at the gene ends were 6 bases for V and 4 bases for J; bases not matched to a gene: 8. CDR3 in DNA: TGTGCCAGCAGCCCCGGGACAGGGGGTTTTTACGAGCAGTACTTC. Translation: CASSPGTGGFYEQYF.

The rearrangement joins TRBV6-5 to TRBJ1-1; D unclear. In germline, CDR1 is MNHEY, CDR2 SVGAGI. The CDR3 length is 15 residues. Trimming removed 0 bases at V and 11 bases at J, with 19 bases between. CDR3 coding DNA: TGTGCCAGCAGTTACTCGAAGCGGGCAGGCCGACGGGCTTTCTTT. Its translation: CASSYSKRAGRRAFF.

V gene TRBV30 combines with J gene TRBJ1-3; D remains ambiguous. V was clipped by 0 bases and J by 0 bases, with 6 bases between them. Per germline, CDR1 GTSNPN and CDR2 SVGIG (reference sequence). This CDR3 has 14 residues. The CDR3 nucleotides are TGTGCCTGGAGTGTGGGCAACTCTGGAAACACCATATATTTT. Protein product: CAWSVGNSGNTIYF.

This clone was recorded once. The V and J genes are TRBV11-2 and TRBJ1-2; 9 nucleotides align to TRBD1. The germline CDR1 and CDR2 sequences are SGHAT and FQNNGV. CDR3 size: 16 residues. V lost 6 bases, J lost 2 bases, and 10 bases stayed unmatched. The CDR3 is CASRRGGTGTNYGYTF. The DNA for the CDR3 is TGTGCCAGCAGGAGGGGAGGGACAGGGACAAACTATGGCTACACCTTC.

The V and J genes are TRBV28 and TRBJ1-4; 12 positions agree with TRBD1. Germline V gene lookup returns CDR1 MDHEN and CDR2 SYDVKM. J lost 10 bases, V lost 7 bases, and 13 bases had no gene match. The CDR3 loop spans 16 amino acids. The CDR3 here is CASTLGQGALSGKLFF. The CDR3 DNA is TGTGCCAGCACCTTGGGACAGGGGGCCCTAAGTGGAAAACTGTTTTTT.

The chain joins TRBV7-2 to TRBJ2-7; D is possibly TRBD1 (6 bases). In germline, CDR1 is SGHTA, CDR2 FQGNSA. V was pared by 0 bases and J by 6 bases, with 15 bases between. This CDR3 comprises 15 residues. CDR3 region: CASSLAPGVSAEQYF. CDR3 nucleotide sequence: TGTGCCAGCAGCTTAGCGCCAGGGGTTAGCGCCGAGCAGTACTTC.

J is TRBJ2-7 and V is TRBV13, with D tentatively TRBD2 (6 bases). This CDR3 is 15 amino acids long. With 6 bases removed from V and 3 bases from J, the gap between germline ends came to 18 bases. CDR1 is PRHDT, CDR2 FYEKMQ, per germline (reference sequence). CDR3 region: CASSPPGTGSYEQYF. The CDR3 DNA is TGTGCCAGCAGTCCTCCCGGGACTGGAAGCTACGAGCAGTACTTC.

V usage is TRBV18 and J usage is TRBJ1-5, with 11 bases identical to TRBD1. The V gene's germline CDR1 is KGHSH and CDR2 LQKENI. The CDR3 is 22 amino acids. With 6 bases clipped from V and 0 bases from J, the junction kept 22 bases outside the gene matches. The CDR3 nucleotides read TGTGCCAGCTCGCTTCTAGGGCTAACCGGGACAGGGGGAGAGTATAGCAATCAGCCCCAGCATTTT. This codes for CASSLLGLTGTGGEYSNQPQHF.

The genes are TRBV9 and TRBJ2-2; no clear D. The CDR3 has 13 amino acids. The germline CDR1 and CDR2 sequences are SGDLS and YYNGEE. Trimming left V 3 bases short and J 0 bases short, with 3 bases between. The CDR3 DNA reads as TGTGCCAGCAGCGGAGCGAACACCGGGGAGCTGTTTTTT. Protein sequence: CASSGANTGELFF. Filled out from reference TRBV9 and TRBJ2-2, the complete variable domain reads DSGVTQTPKHLITATGQRVTLRCSPRSGDLSVYWYQQSLDQGLQFLIQYYNGEERAKGNILERFSAQQFPDLHSELNLSSLELGDSALYFCASSGANTGELFFGEGSRLTVL.

The rearrangement links TRBV5-1 to TRBJ1-1; 10 bases agree with TRBD1. In germline, CDR1 is SGHRS, CDR2 YFSETQ. CDR3 length: 14 amino acids. Unmatched junction bases numbered 1, after V lost 4 bases and J lost 1 base. The CDR3 nucleotides read TGCGCCAGCAGCCGGACAGGGGGGAACACTGAAGCTTTCTTT. Protein: CASSRTGGNTEAFF.

Note on this clone: The sample carries other DNA sequences with the same CDR3. The chain links TRBV6-5 to TRBJ2-5; D gene unclear. Germline values: CDR1 MNHEY, CDR2 SVGAGI. The CDR3 sequence is 14 residues long. Trimming took 0 bases from V and 2 from J, leaving 7 bases between them. This CDR3 is CASSYSAGQETQYF. As DNA, the CDR3 is TGTGCCAGCAGTTACTCGGCAGGTCAAGAGACCCAGTACTTC.

The chain is built from TRBV5-6 and TRBJ1-2; possibly TRBD1 for D (6 bases). With 1 base removed from V and 6 bases from J, the gap between germline ends came to 13 bases. The germline gives CDR1 SGHDT, CDR2 YYEEEE. The CDR3 extends over 14 amino acids. CDR3 in DNA: TGTGCCAGCAGCTTGCTGGACAGTGTAAATGGCTACACCTTC. Translated: CASSLLDSVNGYTF.

The chain carries TRBV28 and TRBJ2-3; D may be TRBD2 (6 bases). V lost 5 bases to trimming and J lost 3 bases, with 21 bases between them. The V gene's germline CDR1 is MDHEN and CDR2 SYDVKM. The CDR3 has 17 residues. The DNA of the CDR3 is TGTGCCAGCAGTCAGCCGGGAGCAGCCCTTTCAACAGATACGCAGTATTTT. This sequence encodes CASSQPGAALSTDTQYF.

The V gene is TRBV5-1, the J gene TRBJ1-3, with 7 nucleotides matching TRBD1. V lost 5 bases and J lost 0; bases outside the gene matches: 5. Germline loops: CDR1 SGHRS, CDR2 YFSETQ. The CDR3 is made up of 15 amino acids. The CDR3 loop is CASSIQGDSGNTIYF. In DNA form, the CDR3 reads TGCGCCAGCAGTATCCAGGGGGACTCTGGAAACACCATATATTTT. Together with reference TRBV5-1 and TRBJ1-3, the CDR3 gives the full variable domain: KAGVTQTPRYLIKTRGQQVTLSCSPISGHRSVSWYQQTPGQGLQFLFEYFSETQRNKGNFPGRFSGRQFSNSRSEMNVSTLELGDSALYLCASSIQGDSGNTIYFGEGSWLTVV.